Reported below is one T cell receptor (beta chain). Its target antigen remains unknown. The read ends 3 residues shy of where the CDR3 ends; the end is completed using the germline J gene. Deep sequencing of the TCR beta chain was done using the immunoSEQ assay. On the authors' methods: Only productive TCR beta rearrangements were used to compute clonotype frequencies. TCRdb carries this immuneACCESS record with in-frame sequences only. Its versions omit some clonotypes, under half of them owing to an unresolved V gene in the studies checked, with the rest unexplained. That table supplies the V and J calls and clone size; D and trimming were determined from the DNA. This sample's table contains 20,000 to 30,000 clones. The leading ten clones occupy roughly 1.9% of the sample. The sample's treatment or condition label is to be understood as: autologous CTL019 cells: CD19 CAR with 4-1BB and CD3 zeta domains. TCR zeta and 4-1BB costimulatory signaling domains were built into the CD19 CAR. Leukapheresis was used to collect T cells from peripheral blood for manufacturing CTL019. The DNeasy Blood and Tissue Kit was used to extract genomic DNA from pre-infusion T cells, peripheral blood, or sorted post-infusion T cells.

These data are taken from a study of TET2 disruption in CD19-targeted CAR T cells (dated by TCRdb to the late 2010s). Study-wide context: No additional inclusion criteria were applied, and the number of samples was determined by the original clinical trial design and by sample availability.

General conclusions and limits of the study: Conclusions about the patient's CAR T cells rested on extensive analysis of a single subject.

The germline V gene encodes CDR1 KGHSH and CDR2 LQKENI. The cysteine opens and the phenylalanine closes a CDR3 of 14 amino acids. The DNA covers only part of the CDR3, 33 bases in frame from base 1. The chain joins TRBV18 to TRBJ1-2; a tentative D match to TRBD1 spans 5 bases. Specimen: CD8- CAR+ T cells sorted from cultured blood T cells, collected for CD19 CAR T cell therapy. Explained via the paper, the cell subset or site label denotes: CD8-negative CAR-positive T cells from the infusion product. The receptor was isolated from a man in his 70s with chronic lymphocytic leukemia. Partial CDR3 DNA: TGTGCCAGCTCACCTCGGACCCGCGGGGACGAC. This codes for CASSPRTRGDD. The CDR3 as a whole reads CASSPRTRGDDYTF.